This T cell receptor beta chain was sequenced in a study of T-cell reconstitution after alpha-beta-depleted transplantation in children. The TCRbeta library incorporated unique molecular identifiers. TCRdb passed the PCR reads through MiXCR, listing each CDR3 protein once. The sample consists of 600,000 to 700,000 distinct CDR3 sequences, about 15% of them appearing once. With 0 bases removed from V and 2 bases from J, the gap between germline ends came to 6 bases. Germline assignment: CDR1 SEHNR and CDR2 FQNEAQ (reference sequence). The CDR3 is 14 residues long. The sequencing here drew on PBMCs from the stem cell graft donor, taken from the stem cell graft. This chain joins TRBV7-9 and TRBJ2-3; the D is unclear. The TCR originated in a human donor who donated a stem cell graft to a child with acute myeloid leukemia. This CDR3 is CASSLALITDTQYF. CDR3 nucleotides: TGTGCCAGCAGCTTAGCCCTTATCACAGATACGCAGTATTTT.